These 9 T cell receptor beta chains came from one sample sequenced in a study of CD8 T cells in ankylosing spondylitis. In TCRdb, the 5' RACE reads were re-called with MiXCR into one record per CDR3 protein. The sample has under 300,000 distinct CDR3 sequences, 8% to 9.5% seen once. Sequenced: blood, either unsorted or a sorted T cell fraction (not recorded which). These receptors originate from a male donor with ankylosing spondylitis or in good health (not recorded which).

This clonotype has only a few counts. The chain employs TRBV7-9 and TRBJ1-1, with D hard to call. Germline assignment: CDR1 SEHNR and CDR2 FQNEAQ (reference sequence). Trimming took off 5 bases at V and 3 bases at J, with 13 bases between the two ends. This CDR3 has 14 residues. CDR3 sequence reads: CASSGRIRYTEAFF. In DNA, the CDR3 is TGTGCCAGCAGCGGTAGAATTCGGTACACTGAAGCTTTCTTT.

The CDR3 sequence is CSARVAGGLEFF. CDR3 nucleotides: TGCAGTGCTAGAGTAGCGGGGGGGCTTGAGTTCTTC. The chain has TRBV20-1 and TRBJ2-1, with TRBD2 matching 11 bases. The CDR3 covers 12 residues. V shed 1 base, J shed 14 bases, and the junction held 4 bases outside the gene matches. Germline V CDR1 and CDR2: DFQATT, SNEGSKA (reference sequence).

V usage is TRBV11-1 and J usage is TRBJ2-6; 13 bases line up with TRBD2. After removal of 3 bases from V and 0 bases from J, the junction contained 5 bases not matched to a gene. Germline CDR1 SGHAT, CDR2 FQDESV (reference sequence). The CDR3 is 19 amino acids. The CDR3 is CASSLGTSGTYSGANVLTF. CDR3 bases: TGTGCCAGCAGCTTGGGGACTAGCGGGACCTACTCTGGGGCCAACGTCCTGACTTTC.

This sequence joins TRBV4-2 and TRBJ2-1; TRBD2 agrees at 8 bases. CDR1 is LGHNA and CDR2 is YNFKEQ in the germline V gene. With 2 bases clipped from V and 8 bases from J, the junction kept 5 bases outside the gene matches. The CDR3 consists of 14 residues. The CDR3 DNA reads TGTGCCAGCAGCCAATTCGGGGGGGCGTATGAGCAGTTCTTC. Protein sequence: CASSQFGGAYEQFF.

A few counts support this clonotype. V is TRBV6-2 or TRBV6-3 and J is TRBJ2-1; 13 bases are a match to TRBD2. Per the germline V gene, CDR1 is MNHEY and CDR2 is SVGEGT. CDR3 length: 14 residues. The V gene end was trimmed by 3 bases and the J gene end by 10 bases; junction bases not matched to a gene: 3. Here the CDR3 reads CASSYGLAGVEQFF. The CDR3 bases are TGTGCCAGCAGTTATGGACTAGCGGGAGTAGAGCAGTTCTTC.

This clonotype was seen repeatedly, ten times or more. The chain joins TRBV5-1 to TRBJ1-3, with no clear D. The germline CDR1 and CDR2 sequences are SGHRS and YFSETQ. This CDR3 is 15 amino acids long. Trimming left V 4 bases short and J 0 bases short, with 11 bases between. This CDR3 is CASSQDGNSGNTIYF. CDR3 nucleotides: TGCGCCAGCAGCCAGGACGGAAACTCTGGAAACACCATATATTTT.

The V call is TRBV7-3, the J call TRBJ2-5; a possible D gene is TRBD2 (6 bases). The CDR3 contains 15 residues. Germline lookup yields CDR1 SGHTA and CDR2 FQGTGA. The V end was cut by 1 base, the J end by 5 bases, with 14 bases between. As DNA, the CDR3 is TGTGCCAGCAGCTTAAGAGGCGGGGAAAGGGAGACCCAGTACTTC. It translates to CASSLRGGERETQYF.

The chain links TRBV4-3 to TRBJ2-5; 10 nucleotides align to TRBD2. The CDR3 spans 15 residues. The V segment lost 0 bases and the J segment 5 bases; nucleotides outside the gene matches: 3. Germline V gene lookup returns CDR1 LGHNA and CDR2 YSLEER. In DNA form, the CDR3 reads TGCGCCAGCAGCCAAGAGCTAGCGGGAGCGGAGACCCAGTACTTC. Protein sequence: CASSQELAGAETQYF.

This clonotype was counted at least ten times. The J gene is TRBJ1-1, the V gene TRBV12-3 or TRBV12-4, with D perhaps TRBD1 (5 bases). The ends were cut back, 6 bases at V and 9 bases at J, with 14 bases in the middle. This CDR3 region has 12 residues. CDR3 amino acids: CASSPGEGQAFF. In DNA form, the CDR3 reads TGTGCCAGCAGCCCCGGTGAGGGACAAGCTTTCTTT.